This T cell receptor beta chain appears in the sequencing data of a study of blood T cell repertoires in COVID-19. The overall study: T cells, B-cell-depleted T cells, or PBMCs supplied cDNA or gDNA.

Profiling relied on immunoSEQ multiplex PCR, and the TCRdb table lists in-frame clones only, not all of them. The repertoire holds about 230,000 clones, with around four fifths as singletons. Germline CDR1 is SGHNT and CDR2 is YENEEA. The CDR3 has 15 amino acids. V was pared by 1 base and J by 3 bases, with 4 bases of the junction left unmatched. This clone occurred once. The TCR was taken from a woman aged 80 or over with active or convalescent COVID-19. V gene TRBV11-3 combines with J gene TRBJ1-2; 8 bases map to TRBD1. Sequencing input: peripheral blood. CDR3 region: CASSLAGTGHYGYTF. For the CDR3, the DNA is TGTGCCAGCAGCTTAGCGGGGACAGGACACTATGGCTACACCTTC.